These T cell receptor beta chains were read from a single sample in a study of T cells in Graves' hyperthyroidism and ophthalmopathy. In TCRdb, the multiplex PCR reads were re-called with MiXCR into one record per CDR3 protein. The sample lists around 350,000 distinct CDR3 sequences, around 13% occurring once. The sample was blood. These receptors came from a woman aged 18-29 years with Graves' hyperthyroidism. Each CDR3 is given with its conserved first and last residue. Fields, in order: J gene, V gene, D gene, clone size, CDR3 DNA, CDR3 protein. The D gene is left open where the match is weak. Clone size is stated in some rows and not others, as once, few, many or a class when expanded.

TRBJ2-7,TRBV28,TRBD1,many,TGTGCCAGCAGCGTACAGGGGTTCGGCGAGCAGTACTTC,CASSVQGFGEQYF
TRBJ1-2,TRBV27,TRBD1,many,TGTGCCAGCAGTCAAGGGGGACAGCTTCTCTATGGCTACACCTTC,CASSQGGQLLYGYTF
TRBJ2-5,TRBV12-3/TRBV12-4,-,many,TGTGCCAGCAGTTTAGAGGGGTCTCAAGGGACCCAGTACTTC,CASSLEGSQGTQYF
TRBJ1-6,TRBV18,TRBD1,many,TGTGCCAGCTCTACCGACAGGGGATCTTCACCCCTCCACTTT,CASSTDRGSSPLHF
TRBJ1-2,TRBV10-1,TRBD1,-,TGCGCCTGTAGACAGGGGAGACATGGCTACACCTTC,CACRQGRHGYTF
TRBJ2-7,TRBV11-3,-,many,TGTGCCAGCAGCTCGGGGGGCGGGAGATTCCACGAGCAGTACTTC,CASSSGGGRFHEQYF
TRBJ1-1,TRBV20-1,-,few,TGCAGTGCTGGCGGAGCGGTTGGAGCTTTCTTT,CSAGGAVGAFF
TRBJ1-6,TRBV30,-,many,TGTGCCTGGACCTCATCGAATTCACCCCTCCACTTT,CAWTSSNSPLHF
TRBJ2-7,TRBV27,TRBD2,many,TGTGCCACCCAAGAAGAACCGGGACTAGCGGGAGGCCGCGAGCAGTACTTC,CATQEEPGLAGGREQYF
TRBJ1-2,TRBV3-1,TRBD1,many,TGTGCCAGCAGCCTACTGACAGGGGTCGGCTATGGCTACACCTTC,CASSLLTGVGYGYTF
TRBJ2-5,TRBV2,-,many,TGTGCCAGCGGCCTAGGGATAGAGACCCAGTACTTC,CASGLGIETQYF
TRBJ2-1,TRBV19,-,few,TGTGCCAGTAGTATAGATGGGCCGCCATCCTACAATGAGCAGTTCTTC,CASSIDGPPSYNEQFF
TRBJ2-3,TRBV7-2,-,many,TGTGCCAGCAGCTCTGGACCTTGGGGCACAGATACGCAGTATTTT,CASSSGPWGTDTQYF
TRBJ1-2,TRBV11-2,-,many,TGTGCCAGCAGCTTCGATTCCGGGACACTCAATGGCTACACCTTC,CASSFDSGTLNGYTF
TRBJ2-2,TRBV2,-,-,TGTGCCAGCAGTGACGCACTACTCACCGGGGAGCTGTTTTTT,CASSDALLTGELFF
TRBJ2-3,TRBV9,-,many,TGTGCCAGCAGCCCGACGACCCGCACAGATACGCAGTATTTT,CASSPTTRTDTQYF
TRBJ2-1,TRBV6-1,TRBD2,many,TGTGCCAGCAGTGAAGCAGGAGGAGCGGGAGGATTTGAGCAGTTCTTC,CASSEAGGAGGFEQFF
TRBJ1-6,TRBV27,-,-,TGTGCCAGCAGTTTAAATGGGGGAGGTGGTTCACCCCTCCACTTT,CASSLNGGGGSPLHF
TRBJ2-7,TRBV20-1,-,many,TGCAGTGCCGAGGATCAGGACAAGAACGAGCAGTACTTC,CSAEDQDKNEQYF
TRBJ1-1,TRBV5-1,TRBD1,many,TGCGCCAGCAGCCCCGACGGACAGGGAATCACTGAAGCTTTCTTT,CASSPDGQGITEAFF
TRBJ2-3,TRBV20-1,-,few,TGCAGTGCTGAATACTCCGGGGACTTAAGGGGTACGCAGTATTTT,CSAEYSGDLRGTQYF
TRBJ1-3,TRBV5-8,-,few,TGTGCCAGCAGCTTAAATAGGGTCTCTGGAAACACCATATATTTT,CASSLNRVSGNTIYF
TRBJ2-1,TRBV12-3/TRBV12-4,-,many,TGTGCCAGCAGTTGGGCAGGGGTCAATGAGCAGTTCTTC,CASSWAGVNEQFF
TRBJ2-7,TRBV5-5,-,few,TGTGCCAGCAAGGGGGTAGCGGATTCCTACGAGCAGTACTTC,CASKGVADSYEQYF
TRBJ1-3,TRBV18,TRBD1,few,TGTGCCAGCTCACCGGAGACAGGGAGTGGCATATATTTT,CASSPETGSGIYF
TRBJ2-2,TRBV3-1,TRBD2,once,TGTGCCAGCAGCCAAACCGGGACTAGCTACACCGGGGAGCTGTTTTTT,CASSQTGTSYTGELFF
TRBJ2-2,TRBV20-1,TRBD2,many,TGCAGTGCTGTTCTAGCGGCCCAGGGGGAGCTGTTTTTT,CSAVLAAQGELFF
TRBJ2-4,TRBV6-1,-,many,TGTGCCAGTACTTTCGATCGTATTGGGAACATTCAGTACTTC,CASTFDRIGNIQYF
TRBJ1-3,TRBV20-1,-,many,TGCAGTGCTAGAGCTGGAAACACCATATATTTT,CSARAGNTIYF
TRBJ2-5,TRBV6-1,-,few,TGTGCCAGCAGTCCTGGGGGGGCTCGCCAAGAGACCCAGTACTTC,CASSPGGARQETQYF
TRBJ1-1,TRBV9,-,many,TGTGCCAGCAGCGTAGCTGGGGGGGGGTACACTGAAGCTTTCTTT,CASSVAGGGYTEAFF
TRBJ1-4,TRBV6-1,-,many,TGTGCCAGCAGTAGTGAACCTAGGCAGGGAGCTAATGAAAAACTGTTTTTT,CASSSEPRQGANEKLFF
TRBJ2-7,TRBV4-1,-,many,TGCGCCAGCAGCCATGGCCCGGGGGCAGGGAACGAGCAGTACTTC,CASSHGPGAGNEQYF
TRBJ2-7,TRBV7-2,TRBD2,many,TGTGCCAGCAGCTTAGCGGGGGGAGGGGTGTCCTACGAGCAGTACTTC,CASSLAGGGVSYEQYF
TRBJ2-2,TRBV12-3/TRBV12-4,-,many,TGTGCCAGCAGTTTCTATGTTACCGGGGAGCTGTTTTTT,CASSFYVTGELFF
TRBJ2-1,TRBV20-1,TRBD2,-,TGCAGTGCTACGGTCCCCGGCGGGAGGGCCCACAATGAGCAGTTCTTC,CSATVPGGRAHNEQFF
TRBJ2-7,TRBV30,-,few,TGTGCCTGGAGCGGTCTTCATGGCTCCTACGAGCAGTACTTC,CAWSGLHGSYEQYF
TRBJ2-7,TRBV3-1,TRBD2,many,TGTGCCAGCAGCCGACTTCCCGGGACTAGCAACCACGAGCAGTACTTC,CASSRLPGTSNHEQYF
TRBJ2-1,TRBV24-1,-,many,TGTGCCACCAGTGAGTCGGGCAGGATCAATGAGCAGTTCTTC,CATSESGRINEQFF
TRBJ2-1,TRBV4-3,TRBD2,many,TGCGCCAGCAGCCAAGGGTCAGCGGGAGCAAACAATGAGCAGTTCTTC,CASSQGSAGANNEQFF
TRBJ1-1,TRBV12-3/TRBV12-4,-,many,TGTGCCAGCAGTTTAGAGGCCAGGGGTTATGAAGCTTTCTTT,CASSLEARGYEAFF
TRBJ2-1,TRBV5-1,-,-,TGCGCCAGCAGTTTAGGGGGGGGAGCCTCGGAGACCCAGTTCTTC,CASSLGGGASETQFF
TRBJ1-2,TRBV28,TRBD1,many,TGTGCCAGCAGCCCGACAGGGGACTACTATGGCTACACCTTC,CASSPTGDYYGYTF
TRBJ1-2,TRBV5-1,-,many,TGCGCCAGCAGCGGGACCTCGGGGGAGTATGGCTACACCTTC,CASSGTSGEYGYTF
TRBJ2-1,TRBV24-1,TRBD2,-,TGTGCCACCAGTGATGCCGGGACTAGCGAGTTCTTC,CATSDAGTSEFF
TRBJ2-7,TRBV28,-,many,TGTGCCAGCAGTTTACCAGGGCCGAACTACGAGCAGTACTTC,CASSLPGPNYEQYF
TRBJ2-5,TRBV3-1,-,many,TGTGCCAGCAGCCAGCCGAAGCCGGAGACCCAGTACTTC,CASSQPKPETQYF
TRBJ1-1,TRBV6-5,TRBD1,many,TGTGCCAGCAGTGCCGAGACAGGGTGGAACACTGAAGCTTTCTTT,CASSAETGWNTEAFF
TRBJ1-2,TRBV10-3,-,many,TGTGCCATCAGTGATCCTTGGGAGTATGGCTACACCTTC,CAISDPWEYGYTF
TRBJ1-2,TRBV29-1,TRBD1,many,TGCAGCGTTGAAGATCGGCGGGGGGACAGGGATAAGTATGGCTACACCTTC,CSVEDRRGDRDKYGYTF
TRBJ2-2,TRBV12-3/TRBV12-4,-,many,TGTGCCAGCAGTTTCCCGAACACCGGGGAGCTGTTTTTT,CASSFPNTGELFF
TRBJ2-2,TRBV9,-,-,TGTGCCAGCAGCGTAGCGGGGGCCGACACCGGGGAGCTGTTTTTT,CASSVAGADTGELFF
TRBJ1-4,TRBV7-9,-,-,TGTGCCAGCAGCCCCAATATAGAAAAACTGTTTTTT,CASSPNIEKLFF
TRBJ2-7,TRBV20-1,TRBD1,many,TGCAGTGCTAGAGATCTAGGGGGCTCGTCCTACGAGCAGTACTTC,CSARDLGGSSYEQYF
TRBJ2-5,TRBV6-5,TRBD2,-,TGTGCCAGCAGTTACTCGATCCAAGTTACTAGCGGGAGGGCCGAGCAAGAGACCCAGTACTTC,CASSYSIQVTSGRAEQETQYF